This T cell receptor (beta chain) emerged from a study of blood T cell repertoires in COVID-19. Background on the study: Sites across the United States, Italy and Spain contributed samples from acute and convalescent COVID-19.

Germline loops: CDR1 SGHRS, CDR2 YFSETQ. The CDR3 is 14 residues long. With 1 base removed from V and 4 bases from J, the gap between germline ends came to 12 bases. Participants came from some 23 US areas, aged about 18 to 95 years. Donors were grouped by their self-reported clinical history. Per the study methods: Nucleated cell number was recorded as an estimate derived from reference gene primer amplification. Measured with immunoSEQ multiplex PCR; TCRdb has only the in-frame clones, and not every one. V, J and clone size reflect that table, while D and trimming were determined from the DNA. This sample carries around 200,000 clones, around 82% of them seen once, and the ten largest clones take less than 8%.

Sequenced: PBMCs or T cells enriched from blood (not recorded which). This TCR was recovered from a woman aged 40 to 50 with acute COVID-19. This rearrangement joins TRBV5-1 to TRBJ2-7; a possible D gene is TRBD2 (5 bases). The CDR3 sequence is CASSLYLGVYEQYF. CDR3 DNA: TGCGCCAGCAGCTTGTATCTCGGGGTTTACGAGCAGTACTTC.